This TCR beta chain was observed in a study of T cells in Graves' hyperthyroidism and ophthalmopathy. Findings of the study overall: Blood shared most expanded thyroid clonotypes above 0.001.

Clinical symptoms, serum thyroxine, TRAb, thyroid ultrasound and orbital computed tomography established diagnosis. The CDR3 regions of TCR beta were amplified from RNA transcripts. The primer set for the first-round RT-PCR of the TCR CDR3 was HTBI. TCRdb recomputed calls from the multiplex PCR reads with MiXCR, one row per CDR3 protein. This table has about 520,000 distinct CDR3 sequences, roughly a quarter appearing once. This clonotype occurred a few times. Its antigen is still unknown. The germline V gene has CDR1 LNHDA and CDR2 SQIVND (reference sequence). This CDR3 is 14 amino acids long. With V trimmed by 3 bases and J by 5 bases, 6 bases remained unmatched.

The V and J genes are TRBV19 and TRBJ1-2, with TRBD1 identical over 7 bases. The sequencing input was blood. This sequence originates from a young woman with Graves' ophthalmopathy. In DNA, the CDR3 is TGTGCCAGTAGTATGACGGGACAGACATATGGCTACACCTTC. It translates to CASSMTGQTYGYTF.